The 26 T cell receptor beta chains below come from one sample, sequenced in a study of shared clonotypes between healthy human individuals. TCRdb's copy holds only in-frame clones and misses some; the assay was immunoSEQ multiplex PCR. The data hold about half a million clones, with 70% to 80% observed a single time. The sequenced sample consisted of PBMCs. These receptors originate from a middle-aged woman in good health. Some clones in this sample may be carry-over from other donors' samples.

The chain links TRBV7-8 to TRBJ2-3; D is unresolved. V was shortened by 0 bases and J by 8 bases, with 9 bases between the two germline ends. Per germline, CDR1 SGHVS and CDR2 FQNEAQ. The CDR3 is made up of 13 amino acids. CDR3 sequence: CASSLAPLGTQYF. In nucleotides, the CDR3 is TGTGCCAGCAGCTTAGCCCCTCTGGGTACGCAGTATTTT.

The sample holds a few counts of this clone. The V gene is TRBV2, the J gene TRBJ1-1, with unresolved D. Looked up from germline, CDR1 is SNHLY and CDR2 is FYNNEI. This CDR3 region has 12 residues. The V end lost 0 bases, the J end lost 5 bases, and 4 bases lay between the germline ends. The CDR3 reads CASSEATTEAFF. The DNA for the CDR3 is TGTGCCAGCAGTGAAGCGACAACTGAAGCTTTCTTT.

The rearrangement joins TRBV9 to TRBJ2-7, with 9 bases fitting TRBD2. The V and J ends lost 4 bases and 3 bases, in that order; junction bases with no gene match: 11. The CDR3 length is 16 residues. Germline CDR1 reads SGDLS; CDR2 reads YYNGEE. The CDR3 DNA reads TGTGCCAGCAGCCCTCAGAGACTAGCGGCAAGCTACGAGCAGTACTTC. It codes for CASSPQRLAASYEQYF.

The chain recombines TRBV7-9 with TRBJ2-3; TRBD2 agrees at 10 bases. Germline CDR1 is SEHNR and CDR2 is FQNEAQ (reference sequence). Trimming cost V 2 bases and J 4 bases; bases outside gene matches: 6. The CDR3 has 16 amino acids. The chain's CDR3 is CASSLPGLAESDTQYF. As DNA, the CDR3 is TGTGCCAGCAGCTTACCCGGACTAGCGGAATCAGATACGCAGTATTTT.

The CDR3 region has the DNA TGTGCCAGCAGCAAACAAAGGCTCGAGCGGGAGGGTTCCTACGAGCAGTACTTC. As protein: CASSKQRLEREGSYEQYF. This chain links TRBV21-1 with TRBJ2-7; TRBD2 reflects the table's D call only, with no check against the DNA. TRBV21-1 is a listed pseudogene. This CDR3 has 18 residues.

This clone appeared once. The sample contains more than one DNA sequence encoding this CDR3. The J gene is TRBJ1-1, the V gene TRBV5-1; 7 bases are shared with TRBD1. This CDR3 region has 14 residues. The V and J ends lost 0 bases and 3 bases, in that order; junction bases with no gene match: 2. CDR1 and CDR2 (germline): SGHRS, YFSETQ. The CDR3 spells CASSLGDSYTEAFF. In DNA, the CDR3 is TGCGCCAGCAGCTTGGGGGACAGCTACACTGAAGCTTTCTTT.

DNA of the CDR3: TGTGCCAGTAGTGCCCGGACGGAGAGCTATGGCTACACCTTC. Its translation: CASSARTESYGYTF. The J gene is TRBJ1-2, the V gene TRBV19; no clear D gene. Deletions cut 5 bases from V and 4 bases from J, with 14 bases between. CDR1 LNHDA and CDR2 SQIVND come from the germline V gene (reference sequence). This CDR3 has 14 residues.

This clone has a handful of counts. This chain joins TRBV11-2 and TRBJ2-5, with 7 bases that match TRBD1. The CDR3 is 13 amino acids. From germline, CDR1 is SGHAT and CDR2 FQNNGV. The ends lost 7 bases at V and 2 bases at J; junction bases unmatched: 4. CDR3 sequence reads: CASNPTGQETQYF. In nucleotides, the CDR3 is TGTGCCAGCAACCCGACAGGGCAAGAGACCCAGTACTTC.

Here the CDR3 reads CASSPRWGPYEQYF. In DNA, the CDR3 is TGTGCCAGCAGCCCCCGATGGGGTCCCTACGAGCAGTACTTC. This rearrangement joins TRBV27 to TRBJ2-7; no reliable D call. V dropped 6 bases and J dropped 2 bases, with 14 bases sitting between them. The CDR3 has 14 amino acids. The germline V gene has CDR1 MNHEY and CDR2 SMNVEV (reference sequence).

This clone occurred once. The chain carries TRBV7-3 and TRBJ2-3; no clear D gene. Trimming took 5 bases from V and 4 from J, leaving 7 bases between them. Germline V CDR1 and CDR2: SGHTA, FQGTGA. The CDR3 extends over 12 amino acids. In DNA, the CDR3 is TGTGCCAGCAGCCGTGCCGCAGATACGCAGTATTTT. Translation: CASSRAADTQYF.

To note about this clone: With only one base between it and a far larger clone, this is likely a read error. The chain recombines TRBV9 with TRBJ2-7; 8 bases agree with TRBD2. J lost 2 bases, V lost 4 bases, and 8 bases had no gene match. Germline CDR1 SGDLS, CDR2 YYNGEE. The CDR3 runs to 15 residues. The CDR3: CASSLGLAEPYEQYF. CDR3 coding DNA: TGTGCCAGCAGCCTCGGACTAGCCGAGCCCTACGAGCAGTACTTC.

Details on this clone: The same CDR3 arises from other DNA sequences in this sample as well. V gene TRBV9 combines with J gene TRBJ1-4; TRBD1 might be the D (5 bases). The CDR3 loop spans 14 amino acids. Germline lookup yields CDR1 SGDLS and CDR2 YYNGEE. V lost 0 bases, J lost 8 bases, and 11 bases lay in between. The CDR3 spells CASSVGWGREKLFF. CDR3 coding DNA: TGTGCCAGCAGCGTAGGGTGGGGCCGGGAAAAACTGTTTTTT.

A remark on this clone: Other nucleotide sequences from this sample produce the same CDR3. The rearrangement links TRBV27 to TRBJ2-7; D may be TRBD1 (5 bases). The germline V gene has CDR1 MNHEY and CDR2 SMNVEV (reference sequence). This CDR3 spans 13 amino acids. The V gene lost 2 bases and the J gene lost 3 bases, with 8 bases spanning the gap. The CDR3 sequence: CASSLGTGYEQYF. Written as DNA, the CDR3 is TGTGCCAGCAGTTTAGGAACAGGCTACGAGCAGTACTTC.

This clone was observed once. The rearrangement links TRBV5-1 to TRBJ1-2, with TRBD1 matching 7 bases. CDR1 SGHRS and CDR2 YFSETQ come from the germline V gene. This CDR3 has 14 amino acids. J lost 6 bases, V lost 4 bases, and 9 bases had no gene match. This chain's CDR3 is CASSTARGGDGYTF. In nucleotides, the CDR3 is TGCGCCAGCAGCACCGCCAGGGGGGGGGATGGCTACACCTTC.

This sequence joins TRBV29-1 and TRBJ2-3, with 7 positions matching TRBD1. This CDR3 is built from 13 residues. Unmatched junction bases numbered 8, after V lost 8 bases and J lost 3 bases. Looked up from germline, CDR1 is SQVTM and CDR2 is ANQGSEA. The CDR3 bases are TGCAGCACCAGGACAGGAGGAACAGATACGCAGTATTTT. This gives the protein CSTRTGGTDTQYF.

V gene TRBV7-8 combines with J gene TRBJ2-7, with no clear D. Trimming pared 3 bases from V and 1 base from J, leaving 10 bases between. Germline V gene data show CDR1 as SGHVS and CDR2 as FQNEAQ. CDR3 length: 14 residues. The CDR3 coding sequence is TGTGCCAGCAGCTTGGTCCAGGATTCCTACGAGCAGTACTTC. Amino acids: CASSLVQDSYEQYF. The full variable domain, completed using reference TRBV7-8 and TRBJ2-7, is GAGVSQSPRYKVAKRGQDVALRCDPISGHVSLFWYQQALGQGPEFLTYFQNEAQLDKSGLPSDRFFAERPEGSVSTLKIQRTQQEDSAVYLCASSLVQDSYEQYFGPGTRLTVT.

As for this clone: At the DNA level, this CDR3 is encoded by other sequences in the same sample as well. This chain joins TRBV5-1 and TRBJ2-2; D is possibly TRBD2 (6 bases). In germline, CDR1 is SGHRS, CDR2 YFSETQ. Trimming stripped 0 bases from V and 5 bases from J, with 11 bases between. The CDR3 is made up of 15 amino acids. The CDR3 region has the DNA TGCGCCAGCAGCTTGGACGGGAGAGGGACCGGGGAGCTGTTTTTT. Encoded protein: CASSLDGRGTGELFF.

The rearrangement links TRBV19 to TRBJ2-7; D is uncertain. V was cut by 5 bases and J by 2 bases, with 16 bases left in between. The CDR3 length is 15 residues. The V gene's germline CDR1 is LNHDA and CDR2 SQIVND (reference sequence). This CDR3 is CASSPQPHSTYEQYF. CDR3 nucleotides: TGTGCCAGTAGTCCACAACCCCACTCCACCTACGAGCAGTACTTC.

Concerning this clone itself: The same CDR3 also results from other DNA sequences found in this sample. This sequence joins TRBV7-9 and TRBJ2-1, with 10 bases identical to TRBD2. The CDR3 spans 15 residues. The J segment lost 4 bases and the V segment lost 0 bases, leaving 0 bases of the junction unmatched. CDR1 SEHNR and CDR2 FQNEAQ come from the germline V gene (reference sequence). The CDR3 DNA follows: TGTGCCAGCAGCTTAGCTAGCGGGAGGTACAATGAGCAGTTCTTC. Translated, it gives CASSLASGRYNEQFF.

This clone appeared many times. The chain couples TRBV2 to TRBJ2-7, with D unclear. The V gene lost 4 bases and the J gene lost 0 bases, with 10 bases spanning the gap. CDR1 and CDR2 (germline): SNHLY, FYNNEI. CDR3 length equals 14 residues. CDR3 residues: CASSAEQNSYEQYF. In nucleotides, the CDR3 is TGTGCCAGCAGTGCGGAACAGAACTCCTACGAGCAGTACTTC.

In regard to this clone: A single base separates this from a much larger clone, so it may be a read error. The chain recombines TRBV15 with TRBJ2-7; D possibly corresponds to TRBD1 (6 bases). The V gene lost 4 bases and the J gene lost 3 bases, with 13 bases spanning the gap. Germline assignment: CDR1 LNHNV and CDR2 YYDKDF (reference sequence). This CDR3 contains 14 residues. As DNA, the CDR3 is TGTGCCACCAGCAAAGCCGGGACATACTACGAGCAGTACTTC. Translation gives CATSKAGTYYEQYF. Full variable domain (rest looked up from reference TRBV15 and TRBJ2-7): DAMVIQNPRYQVTQFGKPVTLSCSQTLNHNVMYWYQQKSSQAPKLLFHYYDKDFNNEADTPDNFQSRRPNTSFCFLDIRSPGLGDTAMYLCATSKAGTYYEQYFGPGTRLTVT.

The CDR3 is CASSATGSASYEQYF. In DNA, the CDR3 is TGTGCCAGCAGTGCTACTGGTTCCGCCTCCTACGAGCAGTACTTC. The chain has TRBV27 and TRBJ2-7; the D is unclear. Trimming removed 5 bases from V and 0 bases from J, with 14 bases in between. The CDR3 has 15 amino acids. Germline V gives CDR1 MNHEY, CDR2 SMNVEV (reference sequence).

The sample holds a few counts of this clone. The chain recombines TRBV28 with TRBJ2-5; D is ambiguous. The DNA matches TRBJ2-7 better at its end, which makes the J call doubtful. Germline assignment: CDR1 MDHEN and CDR2 SYDVKM. This CDR3 is built from 12 residues. The CDR3 sequence: CASTSMSYEQYF. In DNA form, the CDR3 reads TGTGCCAGCACCTCCATGAGCTACGAGCAGTACTTC.

The chain employs TRBV11-2 and TRBJ2-7; possibly TRBD1 or TRBD2 for D (7 bases each). Trimming stripped 5 bases from V and 2 bases from J, with 16 bases between. This CDR3 contains 15 residues. Germline V gene lookup returns CDR1 SGHAT and CDR2 FQNNGV. Here the CDR3 reads CASSTRGGGPYEQYF. For the CDR3, the DNA is TGTGCCAGCAGCACCAGGGGGGGAGGGCCCTACGAGCAGTACTTC. Variable domain in full (rest from reference TRBV11-2 and TRBJ2-7): EAGVAQSPRYKIIEKRQSVAFWCNPISGHATLYWYQQILGQGPKLLIQFQNNGVVDDSQLPKDRFSAERLKGVDSTLKIQPAKLEDSAVYLCASSTRGGGPYEQYFGPGTRLTVT.

V is TRBV5-4 and J is TRBJ1-1, with D perhaps matching TRBD1 (6 bases). Trimming cost V 2 bases and J 11 bases, with 19 bases left between them. Germline V gives CDR1 SGHNT, CDR2 YYREEE (reference sequence). The CDR3 length is 14 residues. As DNA, the CDR3 is TGTGCCAGCAGCTTACAGGGTGGGGCCGGAATGGCTTTCTTT. This codes for CASSLQGGAGMAFF.

CDR3 protein: CASSPNSGRPEQYF. In nucleotides, the CDR3 is TGTGCCAGCAGTCCCAATAGCGGCAGGCCCGAGCAGTACTTC. J is TRBJ2-7 and V is TRBV27; weak D call: TRBD2 (6 bases). The CDR3 is 14 residues long. From germline, CDR1 is MNHEY and CDR2 SMNVEV (reference sequence). Between the trimmed V and J ends, which lost 5 bases and 6 bases, there was a span of 17 bases.